One sample yielded the 8 T cell receptor beta chains listed below, sequenced in a study of Ad26.COV2.S vaccination and SARS-CoV-2 variants. Regarding treatment: about 20 received Ad26.COV2.S at low or high dose, single or two shots; roughly five received placebo; per-sample allocation not given. Day 63 after the first vaccine or placebo injection was the time point for sampling. Sequencing was performed with immunoSEQ multiplex PCR; in TCRdb, only in-frame clones are kept and a portion is missing. The sample gives nearly 400,000 clones, 89% of which show up once; 1.5% to 2% is in the top ten. The material was peripheral blood, obtained in a trial of Ad26.COV2.S vaccine versus placebo. Receptor source: a person between 18 and 59 years old who received the Ad26.COV2.S COVID-19 vaccine or a placebo.

The sample holds one count of this clone. V gene TRBV6-5 combines with J gene TRBJ1-4; tentatively, D is TRBD1 (5 bases). The V end lost 0 bases, the J end lost 8 bases, and 10 bases lay between the germline ends. The CDR3 covers 14 residues. Germline loops: CDR1 MNHEY, CDR2 SVGAGI. CDR3 DNA: TGTGCCAGCAGTTACTCGATGGGGCACGAAAAACTGTTTTTT. Its protein product is CASSYSMGHEKLFF.

J is TRBJ2-7 and V is TRBV4-1, with 13 positions matching TRBD2. V was clipped by 2 bases and J by 2 bases; unmatched bases: 9. This CDR3 is built from 18 residues. CDR1 and CDR2 (germline): MGHRA, YSYEKL. The CDR3 reads CASSQTSGRAGGPYEQYF. As DNA, the CDR3 is TGCGCCAGCAGCCAAACTAGCGGGAGGGCCGGGGGGCCCTACGAGCAGTACTTC.

The chain joins TRBV11-2 to TRBJ2-3; tentative D call: TRBD1 (5 bases). The CDR3 consists of 15 residues. Germline CDR1 SGHAT, CDR2 FQNNGV. The V end lost 7 bases, the J end lost 2 bases, and 16 bases lay between the germline ends. The CDR3 DNA sequence: TGTGCCAGCACCACCTCAGGGCGCACCACAGATACGCAGTATTTT. Protein sequence: CASTTSGRTTDTQYF.

The CDR3, as DNA: TGTGCCAGCAGCGGACAGGGGAGGAGCGAGACCCAGTACTTC. Translation gives CASSGQGRSETQYF. This chain connects TRBV7-9 to TRBJ2-5; 9 bases match TRBD1. There are 14 residues in the CDR3. The germline gives CDR1 SEHNR, CDR2 FQNEAQ (reference sequence). V shed 5 bases and J 5 bases; nucleotides not matched to a gene: 6.

The chain links TRBV19 to TRBJ2-1; D is unclear. The ends were cut back, 3 bases at V and 12 bases at J, with 12 bases in the middle. The CDR3 covers 12 residues. Germline V CDR1 and CDR2: LNHDA, SQIVND (reference sequence). CDR3 residues: CASSIMGSRQFF. The CDR3 nucleotides read TGTGCCAGTAGTATTATGGGATCACGGCAGTTCTTC.

As regards this clone: One junction end disagrees with the germline gene, perhaps due to a read error. The CDR3 spells CASSIPGPSIDTQYF. The CDR3 DNA is TGTGCCAGTAGTATACCGGGACCTAGCATAGATACGCAGTATTTT. The J gene is TRBJ2-3, the V gene TRBV19, with D perhaps being TRBD1 or TRBD2 (5 bases each). CDR3 size: 15 residues. From germline, CDR1 is LNHDA and CDR2 SQIVND (reference sequence).

The rearrangement uses TRBV5-4 and TRBJ2-7, with D perhaps given as TRBD1 or TRBD2 (5 bases each). This CDR3 spans 13 amino acids. Trimming took off 4 bases at V and 3 bases at J, with 11 bases between the two ends. CDR1 SGHNT and CDR2 YYREEE come from the germline V gene (reference sequence). The CDR3, as DNA: TGTGCCAGCAGCCCACCGGGGCGCTACGAGCAGTACTTC. Its translation: CASSPPGRYEQYF.

The V call is TRBV4-2, the J call TRBJ1-2, with a weak D call TRBD1 (6 bases). This CDR3 region has 12 residues. Germline-derived CDR1 and CDR2 are LGHNA and YNFKEQ. The V end lost 4 bases, the J end lost 4 bases, and 7 bases lay between the germline ends. Here the CDR3 DNA reads TGTGCCAGCAGCCTGACAGGCTATGGCTACACCTTC. Translating gives CASSLTGYGYTF.